Shown below are 27 T cell receptor beta chains from a single sample sequenced in a study of T cells in Graves' hyperthyroidism and ophthalmopathy. The TCR beta CDR3 regions underwent amplification using RNA transcripts as the source. During a first-round RT-PCR of the TCR CDR3, the HTBI primer set was used. Via MiXCR, TCRdb re-called the multiplex PCR reads, giving one row per CDR3 protein. The sample includes hundreds of thousands of distinct CDR3 sequences, under 60% of them seen just once. Input material: peripheral blood or thyroid tissue (not recorded which). The source is a woman between 18 and 29 years old with Graves' hyperthyroidism.

This clonotype was recorded at least ten times. An end of the junction does not agree with germline; a read error may underlie this. This chain joins TRBV5-1 and TRBJ2-7; D is possibly TRBD2 (5 bases). This CDR3 has 11 amino acids. CDR1 SGHRS and CDR2 YFSETQ come from the germline V gene. CDR3 nucleotide sequence: TGTGCCAGCAGCCGAGGGTACGAGCAGTACTTC. Protein sequence: CASSRGYEQYF.

The table lists this clonotype with many counts. The chain recombines TRBV2 with TRBJ1-1; D is unresolved. The CDR3 is 11 amino acids. The V gene lost 6 bases and the J gene lost 1 base, with 3 bases spanning the gap. Germline lookup yields CDR1 SNHLY and CDR2 FYNNEI. The CDR3 nucleotides are TGTGCCAGCAGCAAGAACACTGAAGCTTTCTTT. Protein product: CASSKNTEAFF. The complete variable domain, with remaining parts taken from reference TRBV2 and TRBJ1-1, reads EPEVTQTPSHQVTQMGQEVILRCVPISNHLYFYWYRQILGQKVEFLVSFYNNEISEKSEIFDDQFSVERPDGSNFTLKIRSTKLEDSAMYFCASSKNTEAFFGQGTRLTVV.

The table lists this clonotype with a few counts. This rearrangement joins TRBV10-3 to TRBJ2-7; tentatively, D is TRBD1 (5 bases). CDR1 is ENHRY, CDR2 SYGVKD, per germline. V dropped 0 bases and J dropped 1 base, with 10 bases sitting between them. The CDR3 has 15 residues. CDR3 loop: CAISESAGKSYEQYF. CDR3 bases: TGTGCCATCAGTGAGTCAGCAGGGAAGTCCTACGAGCAGTACTTC.

Worth noting for this clonotype: Because the CDR3's place on the DNA is in doubt, the DNA is left out and the CDR3 is given as listed by TCRdb. V usage is TRBV25-1 and J usage is TRBJ1-1; TRBD1 reflects the table's D call only, with no check against the DNA. The CDR3 is 15 amino acids long, termini counted. In germline, CDR1 is MGHDK, CDR2 SYGVNS. Here the CDR3 reads CACSARGGRDTEAFF.

Concerning this clonotype: One junction end does not reproduce the germline sequence, and a read error may be involved. This chain uses TRBV7-3 with TRBJ1-1; possibly TRBD1 for D (5 bases). This CDR3 is built from 13 residues. Germline CDR1 reads SGHTA; CDR2 reads FQGTGA. The DNA for the CDR3 is TGCGCCAGCAGCTGGAAATTGGGGGGTGAAGCTTTCTTT. Residues: CASSWKLGGEAFF.

This clonotype was observed at least ten times. The V and J genes are TRBV15 and TRBJ1-5; D is unclear. Trimming stripped 0 bases from V and 0 bases from J, with 9 bases between. Looked up from germline, CDR1 is LNHNV and CDR2 is YYDKDF (reference sequence). This CDR3 is 16 amino acids long. DNA for the CDR3: TGTGCCACCAGCAGAGATTATAGAGGTAGCAATCAGCCCCAGCATTTT. Amino acid sequence: CATSRDYRGSNQPQHF.

The chain's CDR3 is CASSQPEHF. In DNA form, the CDR3 reads TGTGCCAGCAGCCAGCCGGAGCATTTT. The genes are TRBV7-9 and TRBJ1-5; D unresolved. Germline V gene lookup returns CDR1 SEHNR and CDR2 FQNEAQ (reference sequence). V lost 5 bases and J lost 14, with 7 bases in between. This CDR3 contains 9 residues. Filled out from reference TRBV7-9 and TRBJ1-5, the complete variable domain reads DTGVSQNPRHKITKRGQNVTFRCDPISEHNRLYWYRQTLGQGPEFLTYFQNEAQLEKSRLLSDRFSAERPKGSFSTLEIQRTEQGDSAMYLCASSQPEHFGDGTRLSIL.

The CDR3 coding sequence is TGTGCCAGCAGCTTACCCCGCGAACAGGGTTACGAGCAGTACTTC. Residues: CASSLPREQGYEQYF. The gene calls are TRBV7-8 and TRBJ2-7; D perhaps matches TRBD1 (6 bases). The V end lost 2 bases, the J end lost 4 bases, and 15 bases lay between the germline ends. Germline V gene lookup returns CDR1 SGHVS and CDR2 FQNEAQ. The CDR3 extends over 15 amino acids. Drawing the rest from reference TRBV7-8 and TRBJ2-7, the complete variable domain is GAGVSQSPRYKVAKRGQDVALRCDPISGHVSLFWYQQALGQGPEFLTYFQNEAQLDKSGLPSDRFFAERPEGSVSTLKIQRTQQEDSAVYLCASSLPREQGYEQYFGPGTRLTVT.

This clonotype was seen a few times. The chain combines TRBV25-1 with TRBJ1-6; D gene unclear. Germline V lookup: CDR1 MGHDK, CDR2 SYGVNS. The CDR3 loop spans 15 amino acids. V lost 4 bases and J 7 bases, leaving 14 bases between the germline ends. For the CDR3, the DNA is TGTGCCAGCAGTGCTAGAGGGTCCGCAAATTCACCCCTCCACTTT. The encoded protein is CASSARGSANSPLHF.

J is TRBJ2-2 and V is TRBV7-2; D unresolved. The length of the CDR3 is 13 residues. CDR1 is SGHTA and CDR2 is FQGNSA in the germline V gene. V was pared by 3 bases and J by 6 bases, with 8 bases between. Here the CDR3 reads CASSLSRSGELFF. CDR3 nucleotides: TGTGCCAGCAGCTTGAGTAGGTCCGGGGAGCTGTTTTTT.

Ten or more counts support this clonotype. The V gene is TRBV10-3, the J gene TRBJ2-7; D may correspond to TRBD1 or TRBD2 (5 bases each). Trimming pared 4 bases from V and 0 bases from J, leaving 13 bases between. Germline CDR1 and CDR2: ENHRY and SYGVKD. There are 15 residues in the CDR3. This CDR3 reads CAISGGDGHSYEQYF. CDR3 DNA: TGTGCCATCAGTGGAGGGGACGGTCACTCCTACGAGCAGTACTTC.

V usage is TRBV7-2 and J usage is TRBJ1-1; TRBD1 matches 7 bases. The CDR3 is made up of 17 amino acids. V lost 5 bases and J lost 0; bases outside the gene matches: 12. From germline, CDR1 is SGHTA and CDR2 FQGNSA. CDR3 in amino acids: CASSPPVGQTMNTEAFF. The CDR3 DNA follows: TGTGCCAGCAGCCCCCCCGTGGGACAGACTATGAACACTGAAGCTTTCTTT.

The rearrangement uses TRBV7-9 and TRBJ2-7, with TRBD1 matching over 9 bases. Germline values: CDR1 SEHNR, CDR2 FQNEAQ (reference sequence). V lost 5 bases and J lost 3; bases outside the gene matches: 5. The length of the CDR3 is 14 residues. CDR3 residues: CASSEDRGGYEQYF. The CDR3, as DNA: TGTGCCAGCAGCGAGGACAGGGGTGGCTACGAGCAGTACTTC.

The CDR3 DNA reads as TGCAGCTTTCACAGAGACAGGTCCTATGGCTACACCTTC. Translation: CSFHRDRSYGYTF. The chain has TRBV29-1 and TRBJ1-2; D perhaps matches TRBD1 (6 bases). This CDR3 has 13 amino acids. Trimming removed 8 bases at V and 4 bases at J, with 17 bases between. Germline assignment: CDR1 SQVTM and CDR2 ANQGSEA.

This sequence joins TRBV15 and TRBJ1-4; D not resolved. The germline CDR1 and CDR2 sequences are LNHNV and YYDKDF (reference sequence). V dropped 4 bases and J dropped 10 bases, with 13 bases sitting between them. This CDR3 has 13 amino acids. CDR3 bases: TGTGCCACCAGCATCGGTCCTGTAGGAAAACTGTTTTTT. Translated: CATSIGPVGKLFF.

The table lists this clonotype with a count of one. The chain uses TRBV19 and TRBJ1-2; a possible D gene is TRBD1 (5 bases). CDR1 and CDR2 from the germline V gene are LNHDA and SQIVND (reference sequence). Trimming took off 5 bases at V and 2 bases at J, with 18 bases between the two ends. The CDR3 is 16 amino acids. CDR3 loop: CASSAQLQGINYGYTF. The CDR3 nucleotides read TGTGCCAGTAGTGCCCAACTTCAGGGAATAAACTATGGCTACACCTTC.

This chain joins TRBV25-1 and TRBJ2-3; no definite D call. Trimming removed 6 bases from V and 2 bases from J, with 15 bases in between. CDR3 length: 15 residues. Per the germline V gene, CDR1 is MGHDK and CDR2 is SYGVNS. Written as DNA, the CDR3 is TGTGCCAGCAGCACCGGACGAGCGTTCACAGATACGCAGTATTTT. Translation gives CASSTGRAFTDTQYF.

This clonotype was seen at least ten times. CDR3 amino acids: CASSAGLGEKLFF. The CDR3 DNA is TGCGCCAGCAGTGCGGGATTGGGTGAAAAACTGTTTTTT. The chain uses TRBV10-2 and TRBJ1-4; D is unresolved. Germline CDR1 reads WSHSY; CDR2 reads SAAADI. The V end lost 4 bases, the J end lost 7 bases, and 10 bases lay between the germline ends. The CDR3 is 13 residues long.

This clonotype was observed at least ten times. The V call is TRBV7-2, the J call TRBJ2-5; 8 bases map to TRBD1. Germline assignment: CDR1 SGHTA and CDR2 FQGNSA. The CDR3 length is 14 residues. Losses at the gene ends were 5 bases for V and 3 bases for J; bases not matched to a gene: 5. The CDR3 sequence: CASSRSGQEETQYF. The DNA for the CDR3 is TGTGCCAGCAGCCGCTCGGGACAGGAAGAGACCCAGTACTTC.

The V and J genes are TRBV12-3 or TRBV12-4 and TRBJ1-3; D might be TRBD1 (6 bases). The CDR3 is made up of 13 amino acids. The V end lost 6 bases, the J end lost 4 bases, and 10 bases lay between the germline ends. CDR3 DNA sequence: TGTGCCAGCAGATTCGGACAGGGAAACACCATATATTTT. This sequence encodes CASRFGQGNTIYF.

The J gene is TRBJ1-6, the V gene TRBV12-3 or TRBV12-4; a possible D gene is TRBD1 (6 bases). This CDR3 spans 15 amino acids. Trimming took 5 bases from V and 10 from J, leaving 18 bases between them. The CDR3 coding sequence is TGTGCCAGCAGTCGAACCGCAGGGGTTTGGTCACCCCTCCACTTT. Encoded protein: CASSRTAGVWSPLHF.

The chain's CDR3 is CSARASEDRGGETQYF. The CDR3 DNA follows: TGCAGTGCTAGAGCTAGCGAGGATCGAGGGGGAGAGACCCAGTACTTC. V usage is TRBV20-1 and J usage is TRBJ2-5, with D tentatively TRBD1 or TRBD2 (6 bases each). Between the trimmed V and J ends, which lost 1 base and 4 bases, there was a span of 19 bases. The CDR3 spans 16 residues. Looked up from germline, CDR1 is DFQATT and CDR2 is SNEGSKA (reference sequence).

This clonotype has ten or more counts. The chain recombines TRBV24-1 with TRBJ1-2; D is perhaps TRBD1 (5 bases). This CDR3 spans 14 amino acids. V lost 7 bases to trimming and J lost 2 bases, with 13 bases between them. Per germline, CDR1 KGHDR and CDR2 SFDVKD. The DNA for the CDR3 is TGTGCCACCAGCGATGTCGGGGGAAACTATGGCTACACCTTC. It is translated as CATSDVGGNYGYTF.

This chain links TRBV25-1 with TRBJ2-5; 7 nucleotides match TRBD2. Germline CDR1 and CDR2: MGHDK and SYGVNS. V gave up 4 bases and J gave up 1 base; unmatched junction bases: 9. The length of the CDR3 is 16 residues. CDR3 bases: TGTGCCAGCAGTGCTAATCTAGCGGAGCCCCAAGAGACCCAGTACTTC. This codes for CASSANLAEPQETQYF.

The chain has TRBV19 and TRBJ1-5, with 10 bases matching TRBD1. This CDR3 has 17 amino acids. CDR1 is LNHDA and CDR2 is SQIVND in the germline V gene (reference sequence). Trimming cost V 8 bases and J 4 bases; bases outside gene matches: 14. CDR3 in amino acids: CASDRDRGYSPNQPQHF. In DNA, the CDR3 is TGTGCCAGTGATAGGGACAGGGGTTATTCACCGAATCAGCCCCAGCATTTT.

About this clonotype: A clone one base away is much larger, so this may be a read error. V usage is TRBV5-8 and J usage is TRBJ2-6; D uncertain. V was cut by 9 bases and J by 2 bases, with 9 bases left in between. Germline V lookup: CDR1 SGHTS, CDR2 YDEGEE. CDR3 length: 13 residues. The CDR3 is CATALPGANVLTF. The CDR3 DNA follows: TGTGCCACCGCCCTCCCTGGGGCCAACGTCCTGACTTTC.

This chain links TRBV10-3 with TRBJ1-2, with D possibly being TRBD1 (6 bases). Germline loops: CDR1 ENHRY, CDR2 SYGVKD. The CDR3 has 13 residues. V lost 4 bases and J lost 7, with 13 bases in between. The DNA for the CDR3 is TGTGCCATCAGTGGGGCCGGGGGCCGTGGCTACACCTTC. This sequence encodes CAISGAGGRGYTF.